The 18 T cell receptor beta chains reported below all come from one sample, sequenced in a study of cytomegalovirus exposure and HLA in healthy donors. TCRdb keeps only in-frame clones here, not all; method: immunoSEQ multiplex PCR. The sample records about 98,000 clones, about 90% being singletons. Sequencing was carried out using PBMCs. The receptors were sampled from a man aged 18 to 29 in good health and CMV-seropositive.

This rearrangement joins TRBV5-1 to TRBJ2-3, with D perhaps matching TRBD1 (6 bases). CDR1 is SGHRS and CDR2 is YFSETQ in the germline V gene. The CDR3 has 15 amino acids. Trimming took 4 bases from V and 1 from J, leaving 13 bases between them. DNA of the CDR3: TGCGCCAGCAGCCGAGGACAGTTTGGCACAGATACGCAGTATTTT. Translating gives CASSRGQFGTDTQYF.

V usage is TRBV6-5 and J usage is TRBJ2-6; D perhaps matches TRBD2 (5 bases). Per germline, CDR1 MNHEY and CDR2 SVGAGI. This CDR3 has 14 residues. V lost 7 bases and J lost 1, with 8 bases in between. This CDR3 is CASTRVSGANVLTF. DNA of the CDR3: TGTGCCAGCACGCGGGTATCTGGGGCCAACGTCCTGACTTTC.

The chain joins TRBV5-8 to TRBJ2-1; 9 positions match TRBD1. Germline V gives CDR1 SGHTS, CDR2 YDEGEE. The CDR3 has 13 residues. J was trimmed by 9 bases and V by 5 bases; bases with no gene match: 6. The CDR3 nucleotides read TGTGCCAGCAGATACAGGGGGCTCGGTGAGCAGTTCTTC. Protein: CASRYRGLGEQFF.

The DNA of the CDR3 is TGCAGTGCTAGAATACAAGAGACCCAGTACTTC. Translating it yields CSARIQETQYF. The V and J genes are TRBV20-1 and TRBJ2-5; D unclear. Trimming pared 2 bases from V and 2 bases from J, leaving 3 bases between. Germline CDR1 reads DFQATT; CDR2 reads SNEGSKA (reference sequence). The CDR3 is 11 residues long.

The chain carries TRBV7-2 and TRBJ2-7; 7 bases fit TRBD1. This CDR3 has 15 amino acids. With V trimmed by 8 bases and J by 3 bases, 13 bases remained unmatched. Germline CDR1 is SGHTA and CDR2 is FQGNSA. The CDR3 nucleotides read TGTGCCAGCTCCGAGGCAGGGGGTGGATTCTACGAGCAGTACTTC. This translates into CASSEAGGGFYEQYF.

V usage is TRBV5-1 and J usage is TRBJ2-5; 11 nucleotides align to TRBD2. With 4 bases clipped from V and 5 bases from J, the junction kept 10 bases outside the gene matches. Germline CDR1 and CDR2: SGHRS and YFSETQ. The CDR3 loop spans 16 amino acids. The CDR3 bases are TGCGCCAGCAGCCTAACTAGCGGGGGACCCCGGGAGACCCAGTACTTC. Translation gives CASSLTSGGPRETQYF.

The chain is built from TRBV4-3 and TRBJ1-1; D unclear. The CDR3 covers 14 residues. The germline V and J ends were trimmed by 1 base and 1 base, with 7 bases remaining between them. Germline values: CDR1 LGHNA, CDR2 YSLEER. The CDR3: CASSQGWQNTEAFF. The DNA of the CDR3 is TGCGCCAGCAGCCAAGGATGGCAGAACACTGAAGCTTTCTTT.

The chain uses TRBV25-1 and TRBJ1-3, with a weak D call TRBD1 (5 bases). This CDR3 comprises 17 residues. Germline V gene data show CDR1 as MGHDK and CDR2 as SYGVNS. V lost 3 bases, J lost 3 bases, and 18 bases lay in between. CDR3 bases: TGTGCCAGCAGTGACCATGGGTCAGGGCCACGTGGAAACACCATATATTTT. Its translation is CASSDHGSGPRGNTIYF. Full variable domain (rest looked up from reference TRBV25-1 and TRBJ1-3): EADIYQTPRYLVIGTGKKITLECSQTMGHDKMYWYQQDPGMELHLIHYSYGVNSTEKGDLSSESTVSRIRTEHFPLTLESARPSHTSQYLCASSDHGSGPRGNTIYFGEGSWLTVV.

This chain links TRBV10-3 with TRBJ1-2; 7 positions agree with TRBD1. Germline V gene lookup returns CDR1 ENHRY and CDR2 SYGVKD. CDR3 length: 12 residues. Trimming at V came to 6 bases and at J to 5 bases, leaving 3 bases not matched to a gene. The CDR3 sequence is CAIRGTEYGYTF. Written as DNA, the CDR3 is TGTGCCATCAGAGGGACAGAGTATGGCTACACCTTC.

This sequence joins TRBV28 and TRBJ2-1; TRBD2 might be the D (5 bases). This CDR3 comprises 15 residues. Germline V gene sequence: CDR1 MDHEN, CDR2 SYDVKM. Trimming removed 7 bases at V and 3 bases at J, with 16 bases between. The CDR3 region is CASTSRAALYNEQFF. The CDR3 DNA sequence: TGTGCCAGCACCAGTAGAGCGGCCCTCTACAATGAGCAGTTCTTC.

This chain joins TRBV5-1 and TRBJ2-1, with TRBD2 matching 9 bases. CDR3 length: 16 residues. Trimming cost V 1 base and J 2 bases; bases outside gene matches: 4. From germline, CDR1 is SGHRS and CDR2 YFSETQ. The CDR3 sequence: CASSLLREGPYNEQFF. CDR3 bases: TGCGCCAGCAGCTTGCTGCGGGAGGGCCCCTACAATGAGCAGTTCTTC.

The rearrangement joins TRBV4-1 to TRBJ1-4; 8 bases line up with TRBD1. Germline assignment: CDR1 MGHRA and CDR2 YSYEKL. V lost 4 bases to trimming and J lost 5 bases; unmatched junction nucleotides: 12. CDR3 length equals 17 residues. The CDR3 bases are TGCGCCAGCAGCCCCGCCCTACAGGGGGTACAGAATGAAAAACTGTTTTTT. It is translated as CASSPALQGVQNEKLFF.

This clone was picked up one time. The chain employs TRBV2 and TRBJ2-5, with D uncertain. The CDR3 loop spans 11 amino acids. The V gene's germline CDR1 is SNHLY and CDR2 FYNNEI. Trimming took 6 bases from V and 5 from J, leaving 7 bases between them. The CDR3 here is CASRALETQYF. CDR3 bases: TGTGCCAGCAGAGCCTTGGAGACCCAGTACTTC.

V and J are TRBV6-1 and TRBJ1-1; possibly TRBD1 for D (6 bases). With 5 bases removed from V and 1 base from J, the gap between germline ends came to 8 bases. Germline V gene sequence: CDR1 MNHNS, CDR2 SASEGT. The CDR3 contains 13 residues. CDR3 nucleotide sequence: TGTGCCAGCAGTCAGACAGGGAACACTGAAGCTTTCTTT. Its translation: CASSQTGNTEAFF.

The chain links TRBV7-2 to TRBJ2-3; 9 bases are shared with TRBD1. Trimming cost V 4 bases and J 10 bases; bases outside gene matches: 15. CDR1 is SGHTA and CDR2 is FQGNSA in the germline V gene. The CDR3 length is 16 residues. CDR3 protein: CASSSSGTGTGLPQYF. In DNA form, the CDR3 reads TGTGCCAGCAGCTCGTCCGGGACAGGGACAGGCCTACCGCAGTATTTT.

V and J are TRBV27 and TRBJ2-5, with 8 bases identical to TRBD1. In germline, CDR1 is MNHEY, CDR2 SMNVEV (reference sequence). CDR3 size: 14 residues. Unmatched junction bases numbered 3, after V lost 4 bases and J lost 2 bases. This CDR3 is CASSWTGPQETQYF. CDR3 sequence (DNA): TGTGCCAGCAGTTGGACAGGGCCGCAAGAGACCCAGTACTTC.

The chain is built from TRBV28 and TRBJ1-3; D perhaps matches TRBD1 (5 bases). The germline gives CDR1 MDHEN, CDR2 SYDVKM. The CDR3 is 15 residues long. V lost 5 bases and J 0 bases, leaving 11 bases between the germline ends. CDR3 residues: CASSHRQSSGNTIYF. In DNA form, the CDR3 reads TGTGCCAGCAGTCATAGACAGAGCTCTGGAAACACCATATATTTT.

The V and J genes are TRBV7-8 and TRBJ2-3; the match to TRBD1 covers 12 bases. The V gene end was trimmed by 6 bases and the J gene end by 4 bases; junction bases not matched to a gene: 8. CDR1 and CDR2 from the germline V gene are SGHVS and FQNEAQ. The CDR3 runs 16 residues. CDR3 DNA sequence: TGTGCCAGCAGAGATCCCGGGACAGGGGGCGCAGATACGCAGTATTTT. Translated: CASRDPGTGGADTQYF. Full variable domain (missing parts from reference TRBV7-8 and TRBJ2-3): GAGVSQSPRYKVAKRGQDVALRCDPISGHVSLFWYQQALGQGPEFLTYFQNEAQLDKSGLPSDRFFAERPEGSVSTLKIQRTQQEDSAVYLCASRDPGTGGADTQYFGPGTRLTVL.